The entry that follows covers one T cell receptor beta chain sequence. The source of the sample is a study of beta chain features in type 1 diabetes. V lost 3 bases to trimming and J lost 8 bases; unmatched junction nucleotides: 9. The CDR3 is made up of 15 amino acids. CDR1 and CDR2 (germline): SGHTA, FQGNSA. Every bit of the isolated RNA underwent reverse transcription, so sequencing read expressed TCRB transcripts. The assay was immunoSEQ multiplex PCR, and TCRdb's table has in-frame clones only and misses some. Of about 150,000 clones in the sample, around 10% were seen once. The chain employs TRBV7-2 and TRBJ2-1; 8 positions match TRBD1. Sequenced input: central memory CD4+ T cells from blood. The sequence was obtained from a young man in good health. In nucleotides, the CDR3 is TGTGCCAGCAGCTTTGGCAGGGGGCTTTCCGATGAGCAGTTCTTC. Amino acid sequence: CASSFGRGLSDEQFF.